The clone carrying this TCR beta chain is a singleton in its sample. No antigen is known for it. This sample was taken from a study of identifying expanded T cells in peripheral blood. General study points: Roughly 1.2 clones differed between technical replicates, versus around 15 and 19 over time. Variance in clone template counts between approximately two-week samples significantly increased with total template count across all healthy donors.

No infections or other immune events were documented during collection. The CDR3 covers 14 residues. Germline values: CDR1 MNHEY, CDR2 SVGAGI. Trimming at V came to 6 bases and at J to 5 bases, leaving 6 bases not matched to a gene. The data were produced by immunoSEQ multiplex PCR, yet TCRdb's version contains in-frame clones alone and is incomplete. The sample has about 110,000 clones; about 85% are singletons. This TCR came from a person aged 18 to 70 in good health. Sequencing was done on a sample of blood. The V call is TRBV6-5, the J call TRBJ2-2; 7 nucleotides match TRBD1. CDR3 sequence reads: CASRPTGPTGELFF. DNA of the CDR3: TGTGCCAGCAGACCGACAGGGCCTACCGGGGAGCTGTTTTTT.